This TCR beta chain appears in the sequencing data of a study of cytomegalovirus exposure and HLA in healthy donors. Study-wide findings and caveats: Several V segments, TRBV6-2 and TRBV6-3 among them, could not be told apart and were dropped. A likely sequencing artifact accounted for one observed cluster of highly shared sequence variants.

CDR1 and CDR2 from the germline V gene are SGHTS and YDEGEE. J lost 5 bases, V lost 4 bases, and 10 bases had no gene match. CDR3 size: 15 residues. In its sample, this clone was seen once. The target antigen is unknown. Among the donors, all were healthy bone marrow donors. Investigators did not record CMV serostatus for this donor. The PCR made use of 60 Vbeta and 13 Jbeta primers. Method: immunoSEQ multiplex PCR; TCRdb's copy keeps in-frame clones and lacks some. Here the sample spans some 98,000 clones, about 76% being singletons. V is TRBV5-8 and J is TRBJ2-7, with 9 positions matching TRBD2. The sample comprised PBMCs. The receptor was isolated from a human donor in good health. The CDR3, as DNA: TGTGCCAGCAGCAAAGGGACTAGCCGGGGTGACGAGCAGTACTTC. Residues: CASSKGTSRGDEQYF.